A single sample gave rise to the 22 T cell receptor beta chains below, sequenced in a study of CD8+ T cells in alopecia areata. Extracted RNA was reverse transcribed into cDNA, the sequencing template. The protocol was immunoSEQ multiplex PCR, while the TCRdb copy is restricted to in-frame clones and leaves out a portion. The sample has 250,000 or so clones, approximately 61% seen once; the top ten hold 1% to 1.5%. Sample: CD4+ T cells sorted from blood, taken at week 0. Receptors originate from a human donor with alopecia areata.

The rearrangement joins TRBV14 to TRBJ2-7; a weak D match, TRBD1 (6 bases). The CDR3 contains 16 residues. V gave up 4 bases and J gave up 0 bases, with 16 bases separating them. CDR1 is SGHDN and CDR2 is FVKESK in the germline V gene. CDR3 in amino acids: CASSPDGQRSSYEQYF. The CDR3 bases are TGTGCCAGCAGCCCTGATGGACAGAGAAGCTCCTACGAGCAGTACTTC.

V and J are TRBV30 and TRBJ2-2, with 7 bases identical to TRBD1. CDR1 and CDR2 from the germline V gene are GTSNPN and SVGIG (reference sequence). V lost 1 base and J lost 2; bases outside the gene matches: 4. The CDR3 sequence is 15 residues long. The CDR3: CAWSGGTENTGELFF. In DNA, the CDR3 is TGTGCCTGGAGTGGAGGGACAGAAAACACCGGGGAGCTGTTTTTT.

In regard to this clone: This CDR3 is also generated by other DNA sequences in the sample. CDR3 amino acids: CSVQGNTEAFF. The CDR3 DNA is TGCAGCGTCCAGGGGAACACTGAAGCTTTCTTT. The V gene is TRBV29-1, the J gene TRBJ1-1; tentative D call: TRBD1 (5 bases). Germline V gives CDR1 SQVTM, CDR2 ANQGSEA. The length of the CDR3 is 11 residues. The ends were cut back, 6 bases at V and 1 base at J, with 6 bases in the middle.

This clone turned up a few times. V and J are TRBV29-1 and TRBJ2-5; 10 bases are shared with TRBD2. The V gene end was trimmed by 4 bases and the J gene end by 4 bases; junction bases not matched to a gene: 9. This CDR3 has 15 amino acids. Germline CDR1 is SQVTM and CDR2 is ANQGSEA. CDR3 region: CSVGQVAGGGETQYF. CDR3 nucleotides: TGCAGCGTTGGACAAGTAGCGGGGGGAGGAGAGACCCAGTACTTC.

This chain joins TRBV6-5 and TRBJ2-1; D tentatively fits TRBD1 or TRBD2 (5 bases each). Trimming took 0 bases from V and 8 from J, leaving 11 bases between them. The length of the CDR3 is 14 residues. Germline assignment: CDR1 MNHEY and CDR2 SVGAGI. The CDR3 loop reads CASSYSLGEYEQFF. In DNA form, the CDR3 reads TGTGCCAGCAGTTACTCATTAGGGGAGTATGAGCAGTTCTTC.

The gene calls are TRBV5-6 and TRBJ1-2; 10 bases fit TRBD1. Trimming took 4 bases from V and 6 from J; bases not matched to a gene: 6. The germline gives CDR1 SGHDT, CDR2 YYEEEE. There are 14 residues in the CDR3. The CDR3 region is CASSLGTGVDGYTF. The CDR3 DNA is TGTGCCAGCAGCCTGGGGACAGGGGTGGATGGCTACACCTTC.

The J gene is TRBJ2-5, the V gene TRBV23-1; 7 positions match TRBD1. TRBV23-1 is given ORF status, its function remaining uncertain. V trimming: 2 bases; J trimming: 5 bases; junction bases outside the gene matches: 8. The CDR3 runs 15 residues. The CDR3 sequence is CASSQARQGLETQYF. As DNA, the CDR3 is TGCGCCAGCAGTCAAGCCAGACAGGGTCTGGAGACCCAGTACTTC.

The genes are TRBV18 and TRBJ1-6; D is undetermined. The CDR3 consists of 13 residues. The germline CDR1 and CDR2 sequences are KGHSH and LQKENI. Trimming removed 2 bases at V and 5 bases at J, with 4 bases between. CDR3 region: CASSPRDNSPLHF. For the CDR3, the DNA is TGTGCCAGCTCACCAAGGGATAATTCACCCCTCCACTTT.

The chain has TRBV7-9 and TRBJ2-7; 7 bases agree with TRBD2. CDR1 is SEHNR, CDR2 FQNEAQ, per germline (reference sequence). The CDR3 sequence is 16 residues long. V lost 5 bases to trimming and J lost 4 bases; unmatched junction nucleotides: 14. CDR3 sequence: CASSHTGSRGLYEQYF. CDR3 DNA sequence: TGTGCCAGCAGCCACACCGGCTCGCGGGGGTTATACGAGCAGTACTTC.

V and J are TRBV2 and TRBJ1-2; no clear D gene. CDR3 length: 13 residues. V lost 3 bases to trimming and J lost 1 base, with 6 bases between them. From germline, CDR1 is SNHLY and CDR2 FYNNEI. The CDR3 loop reads CASSDVGNYGYTF. CDR3 DNA sequence: TGTGCCAGCAGTGACGTGGGTAACTATGGCTACACCTTC.

This clone appeared a single time. V and J are TRBV20-1 and TRBJ1-2; D remains ambiguous. V gave up 1 base and J gave up 4 bases, with 4 bases separating them. The V gene's germline CDR1 is DFQATT and CDR2 SNEGSKA (reference sequence). The CDR3 loop spans 11 amino acids. CDR3 nucleotides: TGCAGTGCTAGAGCCCTCTATGGCTACACCTTC. Amino acid sequence: CSARALYGYTF.

This clone showed up just once. Other nucleotide sequences from this sample produce the same CDR3. V and J are TRBV5-1 and TRBJ2-7; D is perhaps TRBD1 (6 bases). This CDR3 contains 14 residues. Germline V gene data show CDR1 as SGHRS and CDR2 as YFSETQ. Between the trimmed V and J ends, which lost 0 bases and 4 bases, there was a span of 11 bases. CDR3: CASSLDGRGYEQYF. In DNA, the CDR3 is TGCGCCAGCAGCTTGGACGGCAGGGGATACGAGCAGTACTTC.

The count of this clone is one. The chain has TRBV18 and TRBJ1-1; D gene uncertain. The length of the CDR3 is 12 residues. The germline gives CDR1 KGHSH, CDR2 LQKENI. Trimming took 6 bases from V and 11 from J, leaving 16 bases between them. The DNA for the CDR3 is TGTGCCAGCTCCCTTGAGCCTCGTTCGGCTTTCTTT. Encoded protein: CASSLEPRSAFF.

The rearrangement uses TRBV7-9 and TRBJ1-5; a weak D match, TRBD1 (5 bases). V was shortened by 0 bases and J by 3 bases, with 9 bases between the two germline ends. CDR3 length: 15 residues. From germline, CDR1 is SEHNR and CDR2 FQNEAQ (reference sequence). CDR3 DNA: TGTGCCAGCAGCTTAGCGGGACGGGACAATCAGCCCCAGCATTTT. Its translation is CASSLAGRDNQPQHF.

The chain carries TRBV2 and TRBJ1-1; 9 bases agree with TRBD1. The V segment lost 7 bases and the J segment 3 bases; nucleotides outside the gene matches: 6. CDR1 is SNHLY, CDR2 FYNNEI, per germline. This CDR3 region has 14 residues. CDR3 amino acids: CASIWTGVYTEAFF. The CDR3 DNA reads as TGTGCCAGCATCTGGACAGGGGTATACACTGAAGCTTTCTTT. The full variable domain, its missing parts supplied by reference TRBV2 and TRBJ1-1, is EPEVTQTPSHQVTQMGQEVILRCVPISNHLYFYWYRQILGQKVEFLVSFYNNEISEKSEIFDDQFSVERPDGSNFTLKIRSTKLEDSAMYFCASIWTGVYTEAFFGQGTRLTVV.

V gene TRBV9 combines with J gene TRBJ2-2; no clear D. This CDR3 has 12 residues. V lost 0 bases, J lost 6 bases, and 3 bases lay in between. Germline lookup yields CDR1 SGDLS and CDR2 YYNGEE. The CDR3 reads CASSVDSGELFF. In nucleotides, the CDR3 is TGTGCCAGCAGCGTAGATTCCGGGGAGCTGTTTTTT.

This clone has just a few counts. V and J are TRBV30 and TRBJ2-1, with TRBD2 identical over 13 bases. V lost 2 bases and J lost 9; bases outside the gene matches: 7. This CDR3 is 15 amino acids long. Per germline, CDR1 GTSNPN and CDR2 SVGIG (reference sequence). CDR3 sequence: CAWSILAGGQGEQFF. The CDR3 nucleotides read TGTGCCTGGAGTATACTAGCGGGGGGGCAGGGTGAGCAGTTCTTC. The complete variable domain, with remaining parts taken from reference TRBV30 and TRBJ2-1, reads SQTIHQWPATLVQPVGSPLSLECTVEGTSNPNLYWYRQAAGRGLQLLFYSVGIGQISSEVPQNLSASRPQDRQFILSSKKLLLSDSGFYLCAWSILAGGQGEQFFGPGTRLTVL.

The V and J genes are TRBV7-8 and TRBJ2-3, with 8 bases identical to TRBD2. The CDR3 is 16 amino acids. With 4 bases clipped from V and 1 base from J, the junction kept 7 bases outside the gene matches. The V gene's germline CDR1 is SGHVS and CDR2 FQNEAQ. DNA for the CDR3: TGTGCCAGCAGCTACCACCGGACTAGCCGCACAGATACGCAGTATTTT. Its translation: CASSYHRTSRTDTQYF.

J is TRBJ2-5 and V is TRBV5-1; no reliable D call. The CDR3 is 13 residues long. Per germline, CDR1 SGHRS and CDR2 YFSETQ. V was clipped by 3 bases and J by 5 bases, with 11 bases between them. This chain's CDR3 is CASSSRVFETQYF. The CDR3 nucleotides read TGCGCCAGCAGCTCACGCGTTTTTGAGACCCAGTACTTC. The full variable domain, its missing parts supplied by reference TRBV5-1 and TRBJ2-5, is KAGVTQTPRYLIKTRGQQVTLSCSPISGHRSVSWYQQTPGQGLQFLFEYFSETQRNKGNFPGRFSGRQFSNSRSEMNVSTLELGDSALYLCASSSRVFETQYFGPGTRLLVL.

The chain uses TRBV2 and TRBJ2-7; D might be TRBD2 (6 bases). Germline V gene data show CDR1 as SNHLY and CDR2 as FYNNEI. The CDR3 runs to 14 residues. V was pared by 3 bases and J by 3 bases, with 12 bases between. DNA for the CDR3: TGTGCCAGCAGTGATTATTCCGGGGGCTACGAGCAGTACTTC. Translated, it gives CASSDYSGGYEQYF.

V and J are TRBV19 and TRBJ1-5, with D possibly TRBD1 on 6 matching bases. V was trimmed by 5 bases and J by 3 bases, leaving 14 bases between them. CDR1 and CDR2 from the germline V gene are LNHDA and SQIVND (reference sequence). The CDR3 is made up of 15 amino acids. The CDR3: CASSPPTGNNQPQHF. CDR3 DNA: TGTGCCAGTAGTCCCCCGACAGGAAACAATCAGCCCCAGCATTTT.

The J gene is TRBJ2-3, the V gene TRBV2, with D perhaps TRBD1 (5 bases). The CDR3 contains 14 residues. Deletions cut 9 bases from V and 6 bases from J, with 19 bases between. CDR1 is SNHLY, CDR2 FYNNEI, per germline. The DNA of the CDR3 is TGTGCCAGTGGGGCACAAAGATTAAGGGATACGCAGTATTTT. Encoded protein: CASGAQRLRDTQYF.